This entry is about one TCR beta chain. The antigen this receptor binds is unknown. No base quality information exists; no much larger clone differs at one position. Library creation used RT-PCR. Reads for this sample came from an Illumina MiSeq. TCRdb reprocessed the public reads (quality trimming at Q25 with fastp, clone calling with MiXCR) and kept in-frame beta chains. Rows with a matching CDR3 protein are joined into one entry that keeps the most common DNA and genes. This sample comprises almost 700,000 distinct CDR3 sequences, 14% of them detected only once. About 3.9% of the sample lies in the top ten. This sample was taken from a study (dated by TCRdb to 2016 to 2017). This TCR was sampled from a female donor in good health, serving as a healthy control. Sequencing was performed on memory CD4+ T cells from blood.

The CDR3 here reads CASSEITGLNIQYF. In nucleotide form, the sequence is TGTGCCAGCAGTGAGATTACAGGGCTAAACATTCAGTACTTC. The chain employs TRBV6-1 and TRBJ2-4; a tentative D call is TRBD1 (6 bases match). Deletion took 3 bases off V and 6 bases off J, with a span of 12 bases between the germline ends. The germline V gene encodes CDR1 MNHNS and CDR2 SASEGT. Inclusive of the bounding cysteine and phenylalanine, the CDR3 is 14 residues long. Only the CDR3 DNA stays, 42 bases, in frame from base 1.